This T cell receptor (beta chain) was documented in a study of T cell responses to AZD1222 COVID-19 vaccine. Findings and limits, study-wide: Among spike-specific TCRs, nearly half reportedly target unmutated variant regions. With dominance at 160-218 and 743-854, vaccine-associated CD4 TCRs spanned spike. White British people made up most donors, females outnumbered males, and clonal diversity was possibly underestimated.

Using immunoSEQ multiplex PCR, the repertoire was profiled, and TCRdb retains in-frame clones only, with some absent. The repertoire has 150,000 to 200,000 clones, more than 80% of them found once; the top ten carry about 4%. V was trimmed by 0 bases and J by 2 bases, leaving 10 bases between them. The CDR3 is made up of 15 amino acids. Germline CDR1 reads SGDLS; CDR2 reads YYNGEE. This clone was picked up one time. Its antigen remains unidentified. The receptor was derived from an adult in good health. The V and J genes are TRBV9 and TRBJ2-3; no reliable D call. The sample in question was peripheral blood, obtained on day 0 of AZD1222 vaccination. The CDR3: CASSVAVSSTDTQYF. DNA for the CDR3: TGTGCCAGCAGCGTAGCTGTTTCATCCACAGATACGCAGTATTTT.